One TCR beta chain is described in this entry. Its antigen is unidentified. TCRdb's copy holds only in-frame clones and misses some; the assay was immunoSEQ multiplex PCR. The table includes roughly 43,000 clones, approximately 80% detected once. This sample's time point: week 47, end of study. Each vaccine dose was 300 ug of mutant IDH1 20-mer peptide, with topical imiquimod. Across weeks 1, 3, 5, 7, 11, 15, 19 and 23, patients received a vaccination each time, eight in all. CDR1 MNHNY and CDR2 SVGAGI come from the germline V gene (reference sequence). The CDR3 is 16 amino acids. The V segment lost 0 bases and the J segment 5 bases; nucleotides outside the gene matches: 5. The data were taken from a study of a mutant IDH1 vaccine in newly diagnosed glioma. In the study overall: Following radiotherapy alone, or alongside temozolomide cycles, vaccination was started after an interval of 4-6 weeks.

This chain links TRBV6-6 with TRBJ2-2, with TRBD1 matching over 8 bases. Sequencing was performed on PBMCs, taken from a glioma patient whose treatment included an IDH1 peptide vaccine. The clonotype originates from a man younger than 35 with glioma. Some clones in this sample may be carry-over from other donors' samples. CDR3 sequence reads: CASSYSGTGVTGELFF. CDR3 nucleotides: TGTGCCAGCAGTTACTCGGGGACAGGAGTAACCGGGGAGCTGTTTTTT.